The 5 T cell receptor beta chains below all came from one sample that was sequenced in a study of control samples from healthy donors and cancer patients. Repertoires were generated with immunoSEQ multiplex PCR, while TCRdb's copy carries only in-frame clones and drops some. This table has roughly 84,000 clones, roughly 91% appearing once. Input material: blood. Receptors originate from a man aged 50 or older in good health.

The chain uses TRBV9 and TRBJ1-1; D is ambiguous. This CDR3 has 13 amino acids. The V end was cut by 4 bases, the J end by 1 base, with 8 bases between. Germline lookup yields CDR1 SGDLS and CDR2 YYNGEE. CDR3: CASSYSPNTEAFF. For the CDR3, the DNA is TGTGCCAGCAGCTATAGTCCGAACACTGAAGCTTTCTTT. Variable domain in full (rest from reference TRBV9 and TRBJ1-1): DSGVTQTPKHLITATGQRVTLRCSPRSGDLSVYWYQQSLDQGLQFLIQYYNGEERAKGNILERFSAQQFPDLHSELNLSSLELGDSALYFCASSYSPNTEAFFGQGTRLTVV.

This chain joins TRBV10-3 and TRBJ1-6; TRBD1 agrees at 10 bases. The J segment lost 7 bases and the V segment lost 6 bases, leaving 18 bases of the junction unmatched. The CDR3 loop spans 19 amino acids. Per the germline V gene, CDR1 is ENHRY and CDR2 is SYGVKD. CDR3: CAISVKGRSPGQGNSPLHF. The CDR3 nucleotides are TGTGCCATCAGCGTTAAAGGGAGGAGCCCGGGACAGGGGAATTCACCCCTCCACTTT.

The chain employs TRBV19 and TRBJ1-3, with D unclear. Trimming left V 4 bases short and J 3 bases short, with 7 bases between. The CDR3 spans 13 residues. Germline loops: CDR1 LNHDA, CDR2 SQIVND (reference sequence). The CDR3 reads CASSTFFGNTIYF. CDR3 bases: TGTGCCAGTAGTACCTTCTTTGGAAACACCATATATTTT.

The rearrangement joins TRBV18 to TRBJ1-5, with D uncertain. CDR3 length: 15 amino acids. CDR1 is KGHSH, CDR2 LQKENI, per germline. V lost 4 bases and J 3 bases, leaving 13 bases between the germline ends. The CDR3 sequence: CASSLDAESNQPQHF. The DNA for the CDR3 is TGTGCCAGCTCACTTGATGCGGAATCCAATCAGCCCCAGCATTTT.

This chain links TRBV18 with TRBJ2-7, with TRBD2 identical over 9 bases. Germline CDR1 and CDR2: KGHSH and LQKENI. This CDR3 has 16 residues. The J segment lost 5 bases and the V segment lost 0 bases, leaving 8 bases of the junction unmatched. CDR3 sequence reads: CASSPPAGGRFNEQYF. The CDR3, as DNA: TGTGCCAGCTCACCACCGGCGGGGGGGAGGTTCAACGAGCAGTACTTC.